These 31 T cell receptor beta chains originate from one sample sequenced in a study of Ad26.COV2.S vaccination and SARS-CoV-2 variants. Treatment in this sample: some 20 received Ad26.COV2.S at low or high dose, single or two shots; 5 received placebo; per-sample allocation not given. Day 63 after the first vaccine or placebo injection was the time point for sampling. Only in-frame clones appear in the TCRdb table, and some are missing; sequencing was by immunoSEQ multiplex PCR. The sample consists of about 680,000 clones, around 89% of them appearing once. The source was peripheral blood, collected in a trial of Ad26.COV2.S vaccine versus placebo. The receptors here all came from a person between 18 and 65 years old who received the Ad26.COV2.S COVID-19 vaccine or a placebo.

CDR3 region: CASSPGTAITGSYEQYF. Written as DNA, the CDR3 is TGTGCCAGCAGCCCCGGGACTGCCATCACAGGGTCCTACGAGCAGTACTTC. The chain couples TRBV7-9 to TRBJ2-7; D possibly matches TRBD1 or TRBD2 (6 bases each). In germline, CDR1 is SEHNR, CDR2 FQNEAQ (reference sequence). CDR3 length: 17 residues. Trimming removed 5 bases from V and 1 base from J, with 21 bases in between.

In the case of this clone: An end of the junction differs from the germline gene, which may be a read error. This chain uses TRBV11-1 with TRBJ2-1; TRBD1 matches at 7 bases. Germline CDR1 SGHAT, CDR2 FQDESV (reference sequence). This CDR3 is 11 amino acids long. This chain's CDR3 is CASSFRDRAIF. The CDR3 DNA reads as TGTGCCAGCAGCTTCAGGGACAGAGCGATCTTC. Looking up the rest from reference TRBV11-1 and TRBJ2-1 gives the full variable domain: EAEVAQSPRYKITEKSQAVAFWCDPISGHATLYWYRQILGQGPELLVQFQDESVVDDSQLPKDRFSAERLKGVDSTLKIQPAELGDSAMYLCASSFRDRAIFGPGTRLTVL.

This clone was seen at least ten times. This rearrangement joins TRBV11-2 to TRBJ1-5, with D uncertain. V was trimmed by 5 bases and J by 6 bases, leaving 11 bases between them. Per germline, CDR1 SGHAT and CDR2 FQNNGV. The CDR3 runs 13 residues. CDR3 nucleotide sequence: TGTGCCAGCAGCCAAGGAGGATTTCAGCCCCAGCATTTT. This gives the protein CASSQGGFQPQHF. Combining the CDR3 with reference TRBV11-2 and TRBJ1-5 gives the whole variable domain EAGVAQSPRYKIIEKRQSVAFWCNPISGHATLYWYQQILGQGPKLLIQFQNNGVVDDSQLPKDRFSAERLKGVDSTLKIQPAKLEDSAVYLCASSQGGFQPQHFGDGTRLSIL.

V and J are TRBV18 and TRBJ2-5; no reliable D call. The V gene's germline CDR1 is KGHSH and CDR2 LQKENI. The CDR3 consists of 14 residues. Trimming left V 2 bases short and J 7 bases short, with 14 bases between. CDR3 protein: CASSPSTQWVTQYF. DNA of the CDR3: TGTGCCAGCTCACCATCGACACAGTGGGTGACCCAGTACTTC.

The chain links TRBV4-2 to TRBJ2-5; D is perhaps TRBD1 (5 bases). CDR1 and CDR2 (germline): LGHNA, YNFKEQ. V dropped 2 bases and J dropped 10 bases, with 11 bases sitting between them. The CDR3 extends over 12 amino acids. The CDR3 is CASSQPLGDQYF. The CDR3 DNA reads TGTGCCAGCAGCCAACCTCTAGGGGACCAGTACTTC.

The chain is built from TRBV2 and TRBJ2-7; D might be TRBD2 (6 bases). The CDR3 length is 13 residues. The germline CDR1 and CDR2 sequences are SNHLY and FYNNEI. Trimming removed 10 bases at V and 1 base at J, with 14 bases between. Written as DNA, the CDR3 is TGTGCCATCACCGGGACTCTGTCCTACGAGCAGTACTTC. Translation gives CAITGTLSYEQYF.

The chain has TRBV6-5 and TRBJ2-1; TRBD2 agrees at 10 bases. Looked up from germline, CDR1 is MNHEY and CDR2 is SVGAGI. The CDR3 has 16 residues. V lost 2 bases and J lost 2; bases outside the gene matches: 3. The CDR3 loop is CASSYPSGSPYNEQFF. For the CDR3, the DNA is TGTGCCAGCAGTTACCCTAGCGGGAGCCCCTACAATGAGCAGTTCTTC.

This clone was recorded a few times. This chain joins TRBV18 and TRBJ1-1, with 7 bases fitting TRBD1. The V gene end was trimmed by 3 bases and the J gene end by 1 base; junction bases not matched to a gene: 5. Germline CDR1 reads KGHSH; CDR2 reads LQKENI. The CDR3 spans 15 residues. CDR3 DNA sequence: TGTGCCAGCTCACCGCAGGGACAGTCGAACACTGAAGCTTTCTTT. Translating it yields CASSPQGQSNTEAFF.

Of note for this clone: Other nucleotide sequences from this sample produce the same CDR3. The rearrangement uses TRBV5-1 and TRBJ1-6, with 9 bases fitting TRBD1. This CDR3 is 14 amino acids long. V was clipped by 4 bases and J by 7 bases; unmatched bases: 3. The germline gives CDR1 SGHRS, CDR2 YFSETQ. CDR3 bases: TGCGCCAGCAGCCTCGACAGGGGGAATTCACCCCTCCACTTT. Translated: CASSLDRGNSPLHF. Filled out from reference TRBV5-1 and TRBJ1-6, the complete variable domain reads KAGVTQTPRYLIKTRGQQVTLSCSPISGHRSVSWYQQTPGQGLQFLFEYFSETQRNKGNFPGRFSGRQFSNSRSEMNVSTLELGDSALYLCASSLDRGNSPLHFGNGTRLTVT.

The CDR3 bases are TGTGCCAGCACTATCTCAGGGACCTACAATGAGCAGTTCTTC. Amino acids: CASTISGTYNEQFF. This chain uses TRBV3-1 (or the pseudogene TRBV3-2) with TRBJ2-1; D is perhaps TRBD1 (5 bases). CDR1 and CDR2 from the germline V gene are LGHDT and YNNKEL (reference sequence). The CDR3 length is 14 residues. Trimming stripped 7 bases from V and 2 bases from J, with 12 bases between.

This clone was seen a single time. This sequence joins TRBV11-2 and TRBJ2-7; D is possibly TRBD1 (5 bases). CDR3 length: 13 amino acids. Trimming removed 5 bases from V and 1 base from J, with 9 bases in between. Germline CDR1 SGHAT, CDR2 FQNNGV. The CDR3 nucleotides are TGTGCCAGCAGCCCGGACACGTCCTACGAGCAGTACTTC. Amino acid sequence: CASSPDTSYEQYF.

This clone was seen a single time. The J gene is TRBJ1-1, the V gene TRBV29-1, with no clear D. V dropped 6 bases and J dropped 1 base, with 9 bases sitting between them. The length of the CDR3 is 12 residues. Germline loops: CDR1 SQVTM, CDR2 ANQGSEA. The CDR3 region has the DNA TGCAGCGTGTTAGGAGCGAACACTGAAGCTTTCTTT. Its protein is CSVLGANTEAFF.

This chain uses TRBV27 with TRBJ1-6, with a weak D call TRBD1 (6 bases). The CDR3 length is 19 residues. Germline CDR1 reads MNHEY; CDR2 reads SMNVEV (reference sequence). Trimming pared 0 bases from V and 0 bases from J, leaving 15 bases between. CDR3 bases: TGTGCCAGCAGTTTATCGGGGGGGCGTCTTTTCTCCTATAATTCACCCCTCCACTTT. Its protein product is CASSLSGGRLFSYNSPLHF.

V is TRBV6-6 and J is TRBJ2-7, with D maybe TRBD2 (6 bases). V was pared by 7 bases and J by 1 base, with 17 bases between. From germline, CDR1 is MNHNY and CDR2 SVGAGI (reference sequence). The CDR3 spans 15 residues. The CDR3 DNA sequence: TGTGCCAGCATGTTGTTGGGGGACTCTTCCTACGAGCAGTACTTC. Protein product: CASMLLGDSSYEQYF.

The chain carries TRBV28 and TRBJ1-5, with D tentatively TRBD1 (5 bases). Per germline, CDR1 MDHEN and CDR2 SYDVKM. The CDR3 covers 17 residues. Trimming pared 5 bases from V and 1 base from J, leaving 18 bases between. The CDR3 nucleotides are TGTGCCAGCAGTCCCGGGGGAGCCACGTACAGCAATCAGCCCCAGCATTTT. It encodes CASSPGGATYSNQPQHF.

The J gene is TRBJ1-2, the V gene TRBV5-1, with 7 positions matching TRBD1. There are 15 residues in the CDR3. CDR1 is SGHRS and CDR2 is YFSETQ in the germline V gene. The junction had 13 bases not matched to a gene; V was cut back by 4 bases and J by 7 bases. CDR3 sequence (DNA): TGCGCCAGCAGCGACCGGGACAGCCCCCCCAGTGGCTACACCTTC. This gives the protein CASSDRDSPPSGYTF. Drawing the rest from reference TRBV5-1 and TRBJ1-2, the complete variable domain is KAGVTQTPRYLIKTRGQQVTLSCSPISGHRSVSWYQQTPGQGLQFLFEYFSETQRNKGNFPGRFSGRQFSNSRSEMNVSTLELGDSALYLCASSDRDSPPSGYTFGSGTRLTVV.

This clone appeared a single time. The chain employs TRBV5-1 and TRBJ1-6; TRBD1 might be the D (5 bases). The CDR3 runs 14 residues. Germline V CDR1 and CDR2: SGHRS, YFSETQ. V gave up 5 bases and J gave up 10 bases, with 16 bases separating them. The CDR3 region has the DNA TGCGCCAGCAGTTCCGGGACCTCGGGCTCACCCCTCCACTTT. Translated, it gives CASSSGTSGSPLHF. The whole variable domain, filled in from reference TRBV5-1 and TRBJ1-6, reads KAGVTQTPRYLIKTRGQQVTLSCSPISGHRSVSWYQQTPGQGLQFLFEYFSETQRNKGNFPGRFSGRQFSNSRSEMNVSTLELGDSALYLCASSSGTSGSPLHFGNGTRLTVT.

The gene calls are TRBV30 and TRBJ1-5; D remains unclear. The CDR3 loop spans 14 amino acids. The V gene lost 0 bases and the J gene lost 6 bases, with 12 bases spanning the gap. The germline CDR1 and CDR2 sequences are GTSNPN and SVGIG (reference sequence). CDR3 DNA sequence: TGTGCCTGGAGTGTATCCCTCAGCGCTCAGCCCCAGCATTTT. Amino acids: CAWSVSLSAQPQHF.

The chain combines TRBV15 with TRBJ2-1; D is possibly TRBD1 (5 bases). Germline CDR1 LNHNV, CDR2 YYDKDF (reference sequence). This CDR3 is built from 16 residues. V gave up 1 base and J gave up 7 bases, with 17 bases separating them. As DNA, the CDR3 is TGTGCCACCAGCAGAGGGGTCGGTTTTAGGGGTAATGAGCAGTTCTTC. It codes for CATSRGVGFRGNEQFF.

The CDR3 spells CSGKRGDTQYF. The CDR3 DNA follows: TGCAGTGGGAAGCGGGGAGATACGCAGTATTTT. This chain connects TRBV20-1 to TRBJ2-3, with TRBD2 identical over 7 bases. The CDR3 extends over 11 amino acids. V shed 7 bases and J 5 bases; nucleotides not matched to a gene: 3. From germline, CDR1 is DFQATT and CDR2 SNEGSKA (reference sequence).

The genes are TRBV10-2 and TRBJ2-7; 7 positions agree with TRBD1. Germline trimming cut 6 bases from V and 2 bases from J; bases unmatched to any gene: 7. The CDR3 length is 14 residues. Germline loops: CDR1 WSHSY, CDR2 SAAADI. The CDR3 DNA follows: TGCGCCAGCAGCCACGACAGGGCGGCCTACGAGCAGTACTTC. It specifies CASSHDRAAYEQYF.

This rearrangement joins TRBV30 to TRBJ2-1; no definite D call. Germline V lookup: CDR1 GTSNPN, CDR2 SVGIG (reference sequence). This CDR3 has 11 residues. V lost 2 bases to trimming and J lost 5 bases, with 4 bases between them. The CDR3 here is CAWSRDNEQFF. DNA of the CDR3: TGTGCCTGGAGTCGTGACAATGAGCAGTTCTTC.

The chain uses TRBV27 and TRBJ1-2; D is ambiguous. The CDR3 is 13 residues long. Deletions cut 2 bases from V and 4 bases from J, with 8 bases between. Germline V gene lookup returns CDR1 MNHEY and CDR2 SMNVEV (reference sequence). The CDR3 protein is CASSLEGRYGYTF. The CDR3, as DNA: TGTGCCAGCAGTTTAGAGGGCCGCTATGGCTACACCTTC.

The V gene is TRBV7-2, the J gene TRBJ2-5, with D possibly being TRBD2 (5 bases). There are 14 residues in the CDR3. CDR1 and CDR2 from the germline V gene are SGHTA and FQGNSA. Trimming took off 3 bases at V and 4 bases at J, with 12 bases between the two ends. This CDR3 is CASSLSPGRETQYF. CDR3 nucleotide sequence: TGTGCCAGCAGCTTGAGTCCGGGGAGAGAGACCCAGTACTTC.

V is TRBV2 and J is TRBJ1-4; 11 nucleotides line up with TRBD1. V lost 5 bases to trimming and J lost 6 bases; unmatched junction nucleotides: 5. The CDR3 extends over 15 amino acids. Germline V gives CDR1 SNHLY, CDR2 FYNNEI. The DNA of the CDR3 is TGTGCCAGCAGTCGATCGGGACAGGGGGATGAAAAACTGTTTTTT. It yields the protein CASSRSGQGDEKLFF.

CDR3 DNA sequence: TGTGCCAGCAGCGCCGAGACAGGGGGGAACACCGGGGAGCTGTTTTTT. The encoded protein is CASSAETGGNTGELFF. This chain links TRBV5-5 with TRBJ2-2; the match to TRBD1 covers 9 bases. Germline V lookup: CDR1 SGHKS, CDR2 YYEKEE (reference sequence). J gave up 1 base and V 4 bases, and 5 bases lay outside the gene matches. The CDR3 contains 16 residues. Supplemented by reference TRBV5-5 and TRBJ2-2, the full variable domain reads DAGVTQSPTHLIKTRGQQVTLRCSPISGHKSVSWYQQVLGQGPQFIFQYYEKEERGRGNFPDRFSARQFPNYSSELNVNALLLGDSALYLCASSAETGGNTGELFFGEGSRLTVL.

CDR3 region: CASSAAGGYEQYF. The CDR3 bases are TGTGCCAGCAGTGCCGCGGGGGGCTACGAGCAGTACTTC. The rearrangement joins TRBV5-4 to TRBJ2-7, with 8 bases that match TRBD2. The CDR3 spans 13 residues. With V trimmed by 5 bases and J by 3 bases, 4 bases remained unmatched. CDR1 SGHNT and CDR2 YYREEE come from the germline V gene (reference sequence).

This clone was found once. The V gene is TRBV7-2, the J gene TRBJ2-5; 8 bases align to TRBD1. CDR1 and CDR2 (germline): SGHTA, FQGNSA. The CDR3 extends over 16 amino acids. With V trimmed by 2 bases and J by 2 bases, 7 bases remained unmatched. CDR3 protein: CASSLNRGAPQETQYF. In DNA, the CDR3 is TGTGCCAGCAGCTTAAACAGGGGGGCCCCTCAAGAGACCCAGTACTTC.

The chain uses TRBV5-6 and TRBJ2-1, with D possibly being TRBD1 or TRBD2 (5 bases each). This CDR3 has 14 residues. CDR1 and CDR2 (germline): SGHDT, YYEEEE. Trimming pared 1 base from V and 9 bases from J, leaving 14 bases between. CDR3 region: CASSLPVTGTEQFF. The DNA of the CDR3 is TGTGCCAGCAGCTTGCCGGTTACGGGGACTGAGCAGTTCTTC. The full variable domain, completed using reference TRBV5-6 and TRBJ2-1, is DAGVTQSPTHLIKTRGQQVTLRCSPKSGHDTVSWYQQALGQGPQFIFQYYEEEERQRGNFPDRFSGHQFPNYSSELNVNALLLGDSALYLCASSLPVTGTEQFFGPGTRLTVL.

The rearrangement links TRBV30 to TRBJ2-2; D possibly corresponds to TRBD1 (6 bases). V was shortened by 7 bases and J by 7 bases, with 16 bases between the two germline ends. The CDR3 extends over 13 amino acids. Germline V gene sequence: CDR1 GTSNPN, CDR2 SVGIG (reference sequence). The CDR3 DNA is TGTGCCTCGGCGGACAGTCGGAACGGGGAGCTGTTTTTT. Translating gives CASADSRNGELFF. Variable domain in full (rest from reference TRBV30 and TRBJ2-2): SQTIHQWPATLVQPVGSPLSLECTVEGTSNPNLYWYRQAAGRGLQLLFYSVGIGQISSEVPQNLSASRPQDRQFILSSKKLLLSDSGFYLCASADSRNGELFFGEGSRLTVL.

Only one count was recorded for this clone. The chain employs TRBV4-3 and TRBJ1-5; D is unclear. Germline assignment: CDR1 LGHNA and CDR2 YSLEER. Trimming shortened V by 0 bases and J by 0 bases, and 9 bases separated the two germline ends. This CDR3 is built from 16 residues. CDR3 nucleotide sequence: TGCGCCAGCAGCCAAGAGTTGACGTATAGCAATCAGCCCCAGCATTTT. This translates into CASSQELTYSNQPQHF.